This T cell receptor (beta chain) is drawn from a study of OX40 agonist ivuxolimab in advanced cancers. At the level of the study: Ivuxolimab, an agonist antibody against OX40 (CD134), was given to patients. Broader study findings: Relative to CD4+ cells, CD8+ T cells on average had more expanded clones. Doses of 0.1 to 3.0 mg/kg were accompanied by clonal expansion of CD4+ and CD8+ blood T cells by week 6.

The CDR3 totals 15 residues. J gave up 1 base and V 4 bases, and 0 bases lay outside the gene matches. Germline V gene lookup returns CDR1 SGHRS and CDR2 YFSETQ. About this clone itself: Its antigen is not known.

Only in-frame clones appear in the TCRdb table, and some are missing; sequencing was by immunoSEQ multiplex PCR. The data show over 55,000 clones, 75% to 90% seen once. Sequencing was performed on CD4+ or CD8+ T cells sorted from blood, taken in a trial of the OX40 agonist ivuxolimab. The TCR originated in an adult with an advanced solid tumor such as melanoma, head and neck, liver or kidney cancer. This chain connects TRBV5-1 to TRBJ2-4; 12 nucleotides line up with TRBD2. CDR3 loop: CASSGLAGAKNIQYF. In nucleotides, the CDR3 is TGCGCCAGCAGCGGACTAGCGGGGGCCAAAAACATTCAGTACTTC.